The clone carrying this TCR beta chain was counted ten times or more. This sample was included in a study of neurological immune-mediated disorders. Volunteers from a blood bank in Maryland, USA, made up the healthy controls. Germline CDR1 is DFQATT and CDR2 is SNEGSKA (reference sequence). The CDR3 totals 10 residues. Trimming pared 6 bases from V and 12 bases from J, leaving 12 bases between. 5'RACE employing 10-nucleotide random UMIs yielded the cDNA. TCRdb used MiXCR to reprocess the 5' RACE reads, holding one entry per CDR3 protein. The table shows about 43,000 distinct CDR3 sequences, with 12% occurring only once.

V usage is TRBV20-1 and J usage is TRBJ1-5, with D maybe TRBD1 (6 bases). This TCR derives from a female donor in good health. The sequenced material came from PBMCs. The CDR3 sequence: CSAGGTLQHF. CDR3 DNA sequence: TGCAGTGCCGGCGGGACACTCCAGCATTTT.